This T cell receptor beta chain was sequenced for a study of Graves' ophthalmopathy and Graves' hyperthyroidism. Ten or more counts support this clonotype. Antigen specificity is unknown. Amplification from RNA transcripts yielded the TCR beta CDR3 regions. RT-PCR with HTBI primers came first, then second-round multiplex PCR. TCRdb re-derived calls from the multiplex PCR reads in MiXCR, one entry per CDR3 protein. The sample holds roughly 380,000 distinct CDR3 sequences; 15% are singletons and the top ten take approximately 7%. Ophthalmopathy not arising within 18 months of follow-up defined hyperthyroidism as stable. Additional autoimmune diseases, uncontrolled infections, pregnancy or lactation disqualified patients. About 10 ml of fresh blood yielded the PBMCs by density gradient. V dropped 4 bases and J dropped 1 base, with 8 bases sitting between them. CDR3 length equals 13 residues. Germline V gene data show CDR1 as SGHDT and CDR2 as YYEEEE.

The study's findings and limits: The model predicted ophthalmopathy progression with roughly 71% sensitivity and around 72% specificity.

The sequenced sample consisted of peripheral blood. This sequence was found in a woman aged 18 to 35 with stable Graves' hyperthyroidism. The V gene is TRBV5-6, the J gene TRBJ1-2, with D hard to call. CDR3 sequence reads: CASSLPSNYGYTF. CDR3 DNA: TGTGCCAGCAGCCTCCCGAGTAACTATGGCTACACCTTC.